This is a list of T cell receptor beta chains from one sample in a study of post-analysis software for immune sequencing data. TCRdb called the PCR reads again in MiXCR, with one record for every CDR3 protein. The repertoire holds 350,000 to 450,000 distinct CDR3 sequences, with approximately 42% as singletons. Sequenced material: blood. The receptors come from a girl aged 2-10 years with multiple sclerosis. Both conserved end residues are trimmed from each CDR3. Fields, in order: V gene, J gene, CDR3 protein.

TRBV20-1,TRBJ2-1,SASADGRTYNEQF
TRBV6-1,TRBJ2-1,ASRTDGDEQF
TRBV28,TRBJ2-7,ASSFTGGGSYEQY
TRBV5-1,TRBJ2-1,ASSLASLLSGNEQF
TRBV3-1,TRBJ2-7,ASSQDTSSYEQY
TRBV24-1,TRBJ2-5,ATSEPGTGRFQETQY
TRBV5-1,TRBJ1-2,ASSLAAGPGYT
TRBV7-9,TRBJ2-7,ASSGTGQGIYEQY
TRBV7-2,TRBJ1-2,ASSLIGTGYGYT
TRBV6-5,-,ASSYSNTGNYEQY
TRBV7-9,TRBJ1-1,ASSPIIEGTEAF
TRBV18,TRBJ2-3,ASSPPGIFTDTQY
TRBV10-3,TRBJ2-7,AISEDGAYEQY
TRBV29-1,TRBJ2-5,SVDARVQETQY
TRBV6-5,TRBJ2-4,ASNFPRGSRAKNIQY
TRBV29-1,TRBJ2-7,SAGLTYEQY
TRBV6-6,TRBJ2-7,ASSYSNPGISYEQY
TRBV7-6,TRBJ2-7,ASSSSGYAYEQY
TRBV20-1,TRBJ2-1,SAGTLRGSGDEQF
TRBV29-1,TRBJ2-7,SVEVPGVPYEQY
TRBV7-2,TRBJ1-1,ASSQYRNTEAF
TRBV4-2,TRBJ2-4,ASSQDWGDRAKNIQY
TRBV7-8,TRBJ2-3,ASSLTGTEGPTQY
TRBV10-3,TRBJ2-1,AITSTTYNEQF
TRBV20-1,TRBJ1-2,SASGTGGSGGYT
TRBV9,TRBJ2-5,ASSGGGPNWEQY
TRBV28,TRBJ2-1,ASTLRGNEQF
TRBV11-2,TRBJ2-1,ASRKKSGLAGASSYNEQF
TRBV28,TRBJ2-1,ASKGNNEQF
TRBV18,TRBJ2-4,ASSPPSIAKNIQY
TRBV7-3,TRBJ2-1,ASSLTGPIAPGSYNEQF
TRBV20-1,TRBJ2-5,SAPPGGRRETQY
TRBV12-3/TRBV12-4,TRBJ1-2,ASSSGEHYGYT
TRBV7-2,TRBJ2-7,ASSTGLLEYEQY
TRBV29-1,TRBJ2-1,SVGRGRLAEYNEQF
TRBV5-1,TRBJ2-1,ASSFLQGSYNEQF
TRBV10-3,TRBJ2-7,AISESLVPFTYEQY
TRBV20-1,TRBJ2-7,SARTGQGMAGGGEQY
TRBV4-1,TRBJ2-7,ASSQVHDTPSFSYEQY
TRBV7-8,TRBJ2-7,ASSFPSQWGALEYEQY
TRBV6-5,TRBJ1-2,ASSYLSGNYGYT
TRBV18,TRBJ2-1,ASSLAGSGLDEQF
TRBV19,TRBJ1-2,ASTQTGGSNYGYT
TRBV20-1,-,SARQGYEQY
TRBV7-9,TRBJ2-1,AGKAGLYNEQF
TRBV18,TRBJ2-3,ASSSPLAGSWDTQY
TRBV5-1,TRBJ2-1,ASSWGAARSSYNEQF
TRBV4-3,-,ASSHIAGECDEQY
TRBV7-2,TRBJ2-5,ASSSPRGQETQY